This entry features one T cell receptor beta chain sequence. Its antigen remains unknown. The data are from a study of CD8+ T cells in alopecia areata. Study-wide background: The protocol delivered tofacitinib for 6 to 18 months, then withdrew it for 6 months.

TCR sequencing used cDNA made by reverse transcription of extracted RNA. Using immunoSEQ multiplex PCR, the repertoire was profiled, and TCRdb retains in-frame clones only, with some absent. The sample holds some 56,000 clones, about 96% seen once. Findings and limits, study-wide: In scalp samples, resident alphabeta T cells of normal skin are also sequenced.

CDR1 is LNHDA and CDR2 is SQIVND in the germline V gene (reference sequence). The V segment lost 8 bases and the J segment 5 bases; nucleotides outside the gene matches: 20. This CDR3 has 20 residues. The study team obtained lesional scalp punch biopsies and peripheral blood from alopecia areata patients. Sorting of CD4+ and CD8+ T cells was performed on PBMCs. The receptor was derived from a human donor with alopecia areata. The sequencing here drew on CD8+ T cells sorted from blood, taken at week 0. The chain links TRBV19 to TRBJ2-1, with 14 bases identical to TRBD2. The CDR3 DNA reads TGTGCCAGTGGTCCTTGGGGACTAGCGGGGGCCCCACATATAAACAATGAGCAGTTCTTC. Translated: CASGPWGLAGAPHINNEQFF.